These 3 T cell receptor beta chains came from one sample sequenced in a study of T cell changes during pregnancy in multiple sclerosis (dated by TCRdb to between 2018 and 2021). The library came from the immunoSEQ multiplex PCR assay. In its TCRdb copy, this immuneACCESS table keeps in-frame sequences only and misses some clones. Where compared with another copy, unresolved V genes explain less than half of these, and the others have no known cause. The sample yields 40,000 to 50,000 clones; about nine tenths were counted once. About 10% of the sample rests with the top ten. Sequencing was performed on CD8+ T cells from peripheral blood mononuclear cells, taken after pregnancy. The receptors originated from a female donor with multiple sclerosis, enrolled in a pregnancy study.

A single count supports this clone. The chain's CDR3 is CASSRQDSYTEAFF. The CDR3 DNA sequence: TGCGCCAGCAGTCGACAGGACAGTTACACTGAAGCTTTCTTT. The genes are TRBV10-2 and TRBJ1-1; D is possibly TRBD1 (6 bases). Germline assignment: CDR1 WSHSY and CDR2 SAAADI. This CDR3 region has 14 residues. Trimming removed 5 bases at V and 3 bases at J, with 13 bases between.

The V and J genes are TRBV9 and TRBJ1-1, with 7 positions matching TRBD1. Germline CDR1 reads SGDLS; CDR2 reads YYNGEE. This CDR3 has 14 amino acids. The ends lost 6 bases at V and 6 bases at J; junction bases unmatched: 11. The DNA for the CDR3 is TGTGCCAGCACCCCCCCAGGGGGGATCGCTGAAGCTTTCTTT. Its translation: CASTPPGGIAEAFF.

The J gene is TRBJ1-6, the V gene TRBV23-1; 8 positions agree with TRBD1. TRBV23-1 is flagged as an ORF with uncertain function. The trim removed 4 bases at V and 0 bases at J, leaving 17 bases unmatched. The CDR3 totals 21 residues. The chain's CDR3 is CASSLPVQGGEPSSYNSPLHF. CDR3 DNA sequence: TGCGCCAGCAGTCTACCAGTACAGGGGGGTGAGCCCAGCTCCTATAATTCACCCCTCCACTTT.